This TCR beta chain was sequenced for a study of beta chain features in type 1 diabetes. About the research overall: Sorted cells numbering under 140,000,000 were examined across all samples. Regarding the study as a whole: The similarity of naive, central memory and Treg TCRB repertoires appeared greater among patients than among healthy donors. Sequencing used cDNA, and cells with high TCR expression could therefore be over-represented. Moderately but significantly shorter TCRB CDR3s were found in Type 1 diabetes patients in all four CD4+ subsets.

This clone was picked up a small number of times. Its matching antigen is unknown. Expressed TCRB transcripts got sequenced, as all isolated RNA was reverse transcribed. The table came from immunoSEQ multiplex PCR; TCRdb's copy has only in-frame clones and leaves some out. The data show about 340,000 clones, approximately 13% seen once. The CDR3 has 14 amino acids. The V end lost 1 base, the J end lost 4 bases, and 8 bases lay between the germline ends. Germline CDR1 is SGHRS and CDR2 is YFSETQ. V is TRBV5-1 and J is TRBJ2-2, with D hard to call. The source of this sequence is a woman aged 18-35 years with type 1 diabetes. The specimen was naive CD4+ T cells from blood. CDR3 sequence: CASSLSRFTGELFF. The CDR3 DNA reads TGCGCCAGCAGCTTGTCTCGGTTCACCGGGGAGCTGTTTTTT. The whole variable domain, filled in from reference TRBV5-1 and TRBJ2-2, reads KAGVTQTPRYLIKTRGQQVTLSCSPISGHRSVSWYQQTPGQGLQFLFEYFSETQRNKGNFPGRFSGRQFSNSRSEMNVSTLELGDSALYLCASSLSRFTGELFFGEGSRLTVL.